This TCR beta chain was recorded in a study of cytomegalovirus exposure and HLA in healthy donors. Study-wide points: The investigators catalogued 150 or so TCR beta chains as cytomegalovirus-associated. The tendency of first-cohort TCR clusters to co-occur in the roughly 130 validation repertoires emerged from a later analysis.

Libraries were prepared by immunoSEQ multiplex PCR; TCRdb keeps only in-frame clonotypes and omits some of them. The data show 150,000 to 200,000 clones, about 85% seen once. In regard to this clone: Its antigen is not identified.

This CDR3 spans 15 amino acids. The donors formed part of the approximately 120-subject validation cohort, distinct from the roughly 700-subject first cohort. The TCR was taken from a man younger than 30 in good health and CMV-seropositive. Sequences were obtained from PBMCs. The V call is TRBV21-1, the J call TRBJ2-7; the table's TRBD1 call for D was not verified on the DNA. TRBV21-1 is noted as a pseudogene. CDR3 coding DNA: TGTGCCAGCAGCAAAGGAGGCAGGGGGTCCCACGAGCAGTACTTC. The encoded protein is CASSKGGRGSHEQYF.